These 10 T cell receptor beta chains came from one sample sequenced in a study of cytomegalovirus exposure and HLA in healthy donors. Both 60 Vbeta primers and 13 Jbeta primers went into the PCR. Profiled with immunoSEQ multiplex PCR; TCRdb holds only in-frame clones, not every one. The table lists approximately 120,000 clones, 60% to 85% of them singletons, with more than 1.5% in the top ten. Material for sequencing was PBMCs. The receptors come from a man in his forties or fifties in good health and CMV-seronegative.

The CDR3 loop is CASSPGLAGGETQYF. The CDR3 nucleotides are TGTGCCAGCAGCCCGGGACTAGCGGGGGGGGAGACCCAGTACTTC. This rearrangement joins TRBV11-2 to TRBJ2-5; 16 positions agree with TRBD2. V lost 5 bases and J lost 5; bases outside the gene matches: 2. The CDR3 contains 15 residues. Germline CDR1 SGHAT, CDR2 FQNNGV.

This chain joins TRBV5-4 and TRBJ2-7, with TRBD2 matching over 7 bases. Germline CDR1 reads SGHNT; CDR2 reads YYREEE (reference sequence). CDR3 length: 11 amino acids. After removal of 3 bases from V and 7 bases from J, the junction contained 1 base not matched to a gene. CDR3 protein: CASSWEGEQYF. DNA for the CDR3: TGTGCCAGCAGCTGGGAGGGAGAGCAGTACTTC.

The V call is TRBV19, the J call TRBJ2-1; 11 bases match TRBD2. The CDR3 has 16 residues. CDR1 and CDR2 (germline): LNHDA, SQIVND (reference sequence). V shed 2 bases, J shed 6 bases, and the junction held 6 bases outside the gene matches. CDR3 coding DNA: TGTGCCAGTAGTATAACTAGCGGGGGCTTATCCAATGAGCAGTTCTTC. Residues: CASSITSGGLSNEQFF.

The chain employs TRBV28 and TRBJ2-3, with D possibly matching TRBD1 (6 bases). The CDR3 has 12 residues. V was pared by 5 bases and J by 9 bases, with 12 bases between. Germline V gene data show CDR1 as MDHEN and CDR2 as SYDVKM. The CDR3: CASSLTGNTQYF. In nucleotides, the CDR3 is TGTGCCAGCAGTCTAACAGGGAACACGCAGTATTTT.

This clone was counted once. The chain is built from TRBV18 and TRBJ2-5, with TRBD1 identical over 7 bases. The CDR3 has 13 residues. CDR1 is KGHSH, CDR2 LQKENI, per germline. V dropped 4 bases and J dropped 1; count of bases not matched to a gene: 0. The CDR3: CASSRDSQETQYF. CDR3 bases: TGTGCCAGCTCACGGGACAGCCAAGAGACCCAGTACTTC. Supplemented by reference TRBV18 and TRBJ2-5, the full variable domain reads NAGVMQNPRHLVRRRGQEARLRCSPMKGHSHVYWYRQLPEEGLKFMVYLQKENIIDESGMPKERFSAEFPKEGPSILRIQQVVRGDSAAYFCASSRDSQETQYFGPGTRLLVL.

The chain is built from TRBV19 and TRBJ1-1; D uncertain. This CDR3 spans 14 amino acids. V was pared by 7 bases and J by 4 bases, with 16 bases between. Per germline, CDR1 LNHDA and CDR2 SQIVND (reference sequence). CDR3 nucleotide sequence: TGTGCCAGTAAGATCCCGGGTGGATCCACTGAAGCTTTCTTT. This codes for CASKIPGGSTEAFF.

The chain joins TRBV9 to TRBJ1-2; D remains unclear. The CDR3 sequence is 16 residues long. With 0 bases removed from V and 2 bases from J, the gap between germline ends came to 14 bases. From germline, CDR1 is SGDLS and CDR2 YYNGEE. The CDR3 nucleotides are TGTGCCAGCAGCGTAGCTACCGGTCGGGGAAACTATGGCTACACCTTC. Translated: CASSVATGRGNYGYTF.

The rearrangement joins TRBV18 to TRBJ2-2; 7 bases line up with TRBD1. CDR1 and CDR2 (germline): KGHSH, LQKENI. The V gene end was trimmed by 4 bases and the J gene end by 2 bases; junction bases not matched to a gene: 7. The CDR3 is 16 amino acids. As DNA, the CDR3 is TGTGCCAGCTCACTTTGGACAGGTTATAACACCGGGGAGCTGTTTTTT. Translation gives CASSLWTGYNTGELFF.

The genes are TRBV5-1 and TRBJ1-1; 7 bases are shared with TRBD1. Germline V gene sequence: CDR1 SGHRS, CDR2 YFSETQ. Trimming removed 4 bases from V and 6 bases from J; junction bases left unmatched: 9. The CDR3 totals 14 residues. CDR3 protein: CASSVGAGGAEAFF. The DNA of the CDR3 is TGCGCCAGCAGCGTTGGGGCAGGGGGAGCTGAAGCTTTCTTT.

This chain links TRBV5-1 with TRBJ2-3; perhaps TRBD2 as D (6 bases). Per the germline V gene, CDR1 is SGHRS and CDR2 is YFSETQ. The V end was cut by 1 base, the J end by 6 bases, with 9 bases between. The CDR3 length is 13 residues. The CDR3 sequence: CASSLRGLDTQYF. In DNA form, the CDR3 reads TGCGCCAGCAGCTTGCGGGGGTTGGATACGCAGTATTTT. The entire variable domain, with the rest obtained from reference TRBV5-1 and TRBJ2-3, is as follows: KAGVTQTPRYLIKTRGQQVTLSCSPISGHRSVSWYQQTPGQGLQFLFEYFSETQRNKGNFPGRFSGRQFSNSRSEMNVSTLELGDSALYLCASSLRGLDTQYFGPGTRLTVL.